This is a list of T cell receptor beta chains from one sample in a study of beta chain features in type 1 diabetes. Sequenced by immunoSEQ multiplex PCR; TCRdb stores in-frame clones only, minus some. The table includes approximately 37,000 clones, 45% to 50% detected once. The sample taken for sequencing was central memory CD4+ T cells from blood. These TCRs come from a woman under 30 in good health. The CDR3 runs from the conserved cysteine through the conserved F or W. D genes are given only for firm matches. Some rows mark clone size as missing; the rest say once, few, many or name a class of expanded clone.

CDR3 DNA: TGTGCCAGCACGAATAGCAACTACGAGCAGTACTTC
CDR3 protein: CASTNSNYEQYF
clone size: NA
D gene: NA
V gene: TRBV6-1
J gene: TRBJ2-7

CDR3 DNA: TGTGCCTGGAGTGGTGCAAAGGGGGGGGCTTATGGCTACACCTTC
CDR3 protein: CAWSGAKGGAYGYTF
clone size: NA
D gene: NA
V gene: TRBV30
J gene: TRBJ1-2

CDR3 DNA: TGCAGCGTTGAAGATGGGGCTAGCGGGGAGACCCAGTACTTC
CDR3 protein: CSVEDGASGETQYF
clone size: once
D gene: TRBD2
V gene: TRBV29-1
J gene: TRBJ2-5

CDR3 DNA: TGTGCCAGCTCACCATCCGGGGGGCGCATCCACGAGCAGTACTTC
CDR3 protein: CASSPSGGRIHEQYF
clone size: NA
D gene: NA
V gene: TRBV18
J gene: TRBJ2-7

CDR3 DNA: TGTGCCAGTAGTGGGTCGACAGGGGTTGGAGGCTACACCTTC
CDR3 protein: CASSGSTGVGGYTF
clone size: few
D gene: TRBD1
V gene: TRBV19
J gene: TRBJ1-2

CDR3 DNA: TGTGCCAGCAGTGGGGGCGCAGATACGCAGTATTTT
CDR3 protein: CASSGGADTQYF
clone size: NA
D gene: NA
V gene: TRBV2
J gene: TRBJ2-3

CDR3 DNA: TGTGCCAGTAGTCGGGGAATTGAGGAGACCCAGTACTTC
CDR3 protein: CASSRGIEETQYF
clone size: NA
D gene: NA
V gene: TRBV19
J gene: TRBJ2-5

CDR3 DNA: TGTGCCAGCAGGATCGGGGGGGCCCCCGGGGAGCTGTTTTTT
CDR3 protein: CASRIGGAPGELFF
clone size: NA
D gene: TRBD2
V gene: TRBV2
J gene: TRBJ2-2

CDR3 DNA: TGTGCCAGCAGCTTCCGAGGCACAGATACGCAGTATTTT
CDR3 protein: CASSFRGTDTQYF
clone size: few
D gene: NA
V gene: TRBV7-2
J gene: TRBJ2-3

CDR3 DNA: TGTGCCAGCAGTTCTACCGGTATGAACACTGAAGCTTTCTTT
CDR3 protein: CASSSTGMNTEAFF
clone size: once
D gene: NA
V gene: TRBV28
J gene: TRBJ1-1

CDR3 DNA: TGTGCCAGCAGCTTAGTAGCGGGAGGTTACAATGAGCAGTTCTTC
CDR3 protein: CASSLVAGGYNEQFF
clone size: few
D gene: TRBD2
V gene: TRBV11-2
J gene: TRBJ2-1

CDR3 DNA: TGTGCCAGCAGCAGGACTAGCGCGCGCAATGAGCAGTTCTTC
CDR3 protein: CASSRTSARNEQFF
clone size: NA
D gene: TRBD2
V gene: TRBV7-2
J gene: TRBJ2-1

CDR3 DNA: TGTGCCTGGAGTGCACAGGGCCTCTCCTACGAGCAGTACTTC
CDR3 protein: CAWSAQGLSYEQYF
clone size: NA
D gene: NA
V gene: TRBV30
J gene: TRBJ2-7

CDR3 DNA: TGTGCCAGCAGCCGGGGGCTAGCGGGGGAATACAATGAGCAGTTCTTC
CDR3 protein: CASSRGLAGEYNEQFF
clone size: once
D gene: TRBD2
V gene: TRBV5-6
J gene: TRBJ2-1

CDR3 DNA: TGTGCCAGCAGTTACGGCGGGAGGGCCGGTTCCTACGAGCAGTACTTC
CDR3 protein: CASSYGGRAGSYEQYF
clone size: once
D gene: TRBD2
V gene: TRBV6-5
J gene: TRBJ2-7

CDR3 DNA: TGTGCCAGCTCACCTAGGACTAGCGGGGGGGCCGGGAATGAGCAGTTCTTC
CDR3 protein: CASSPRTSGGAGNEQFF
clone size: NA
D gene: TRBD2
V gene: TRBV18
J gene: TRBJ2-1

CDR3 DNA: TGTGCCAGCAGCCGGACGGTCAGGGCGGGGGAGACCCAGTACTTC
CDR3 protein: CASSRTVRAGETQYF
clone size: once
D gene: NA
V gene: TRBV27
J gene: TRBJ2-5

CDR3 DNA: TGTGCCAGTAGTATAGTTCCGGGGATGGGGCCCCAGCATTTT
CDR3 protein: CASSIVPGMGPQHF
clone size: few
D gene: NA
V gene: TRBV19
J gene: TRBJ1-5

CDR3 DNA: TGTGCCTCCAAAGGGACTAGAATGGGCGGTGAGCAGTTCTTC
CDR3 protein: CASKGTRMGGEQFF
clone size: few
D gene: TRBD2
V gene: TRBV30
J gene: TRBJ2-1

CDR3 DNA: TGTGCCAGTAGTAGGGACACAATTTATAGCAATCAGCCCCAGCATTTT
CDR3 protein: CASSRDTIYSNQPQHF
clone size: once
D gene: NA
V gene: TRBV19
J gene: TRBJ1-5

CDR3 DNA: TGTGCCAGCAGCGCCCCGGGGGGCACAGATACGCAGTATTTT
CDR3 protein: CASSAPGGTDTQYF
clone size: NA
D gene: NA
V gene: TRBV9
J gene: TRBJ2-3

CDR3 DNA: TGTGCCACAGATAGCGGGGGGGCGAGGAATGAGCAGTTCTTC
CDR3 protein: CATDSGGARNEQFF
clone size: few
D gene: TRBD2
V gene: TRBV6-1
J gene: TRBJ2-1

CDR3 DNA: TGCGCCAGCAGCCTAGGACAGCTAAATGAAAAACTGTTTTTT
CDR3 protein: CASSLGQLNEKLFF
clone size: NA
D gene: NA
V gene: TRBV5-1
J gene: TRBJ1-4

CDR3 DNA: TGTGCCAGCATTGCCAGCAGGGGACCGGCTTTCTTT
CDR3 protein: CASIASRGPAFF
clone size: NA
D gene: NA
V gene: TRBV2
J gene: TRBJ1-1

CDR3 DNA: TGCGCCAGCAGCTTATATGCGGGGGATAGCACAGATACGCAGTATTTT
CDR3 protein: CASSLYAGDSTDTQYF
clone size: NA
D gene: TRBD2
V gene: TRBV5-1
J gene: TRBJ2-3

CDR3 DNA: TGTGCCAGCAGCTTGCTCGGGGGGAATACGCAGTATTTT
CDR3 protein: CASSLLGGNTQYF
clone size: few
D gene: TRBD2
V gene: TRBV7-9
J gene: TRBJ2-3

CDR3 DNA: TGTGCCAGCAAGCCAGCCAGGGGCTGGGACACTGAAGCTTTCTTT
CDR3 protein: CASKPARGWDTEAFF
clone size: NA
D gene: NA
V gene: TRBV6-5
J gene: TRBJ1-1

CDR3 DNA: TGTGCCAGCAGGGGACTCGGCAGCACAGATACGCAGTATTTT
CDR3 protein: CASRGLGSTDTQYF
clone size: NA
D gene: NA
V gene: TRBV6-1
J gene: TRBJ2-3

CDR3 DNA: TGTGCCTGGGGAGAGGGAGGAGTTCGGGATACGCAGTATTTT
CDR3 protein: CAWGEGGVRDTQYF
clone size: NA
D gene: NA
V gene: TRBV30
J gene: TRBJ2-3

CDR3 DNA: TGCAGCGTGGGGGGGGGTAGCACTGAAGCTTTCTTT
CDR3 protein: CSVGGGSTEAFF
clone size: NA
D gene: NA
V gene: TRBV29-1
J gene: TRBJ1-1

CDR3 DNA: TGTGCCAGCAGTGATCTAAGCTACACCTTC
CDR3 protein: CASSDLSYTF
clone size: NA
D gene: NA
V gene: TRBV6-1
J gene: TRBJ1-2

CDR3 DNA: TGTGCCAGCAGGCTAGCGGGGGGCTCCTACGAGCAGTACTTC
CDR3 protein: CASRLAGGSYEQYF
clone size: few
D gene: TRBD2
V gene: TRBV27
J gene: TRBJ2-7

CDR3 DNA: TGTGCCAGTACCCCGGACAGGGTCGTTAGTGGCTACACCTTC
CDR3 protein: CASTPDRVVSGYTF
clone size: once
D gene: TRBD1
V gene: TRBV19
J gene: TRBJ1-2

CDR3 DNA: TGCGCCAGCAAACCAGGGGGTTTAGCCAAAAACATTCAGTACTTC
CDR3 protein: CASKPGGLAKNIQYF
clone size: few
D gene: TRBD1
V gene: TRBV5-1
J gene: TRBJ2-4

CDR3 DNA: TGTGCCAGCAGCCAAGGAGCGGGAGATACAGATACGCAGTATTTT
CDR3 protein: CASSQGAGDTDTQYF
clone size: NA
D gene: TRBD2
V gene: TRBV4-2
J gene: TRBJ2-3

CDR3 DNA: TGTGCCAGCAGCTCTCGCACAGATACGCAGTATTTT
CDR3 protein: CASSSRTDTQYF
clone size: NA
D gene: NA
V gene: TRBV5-5
J gene: TRBJ2-3

CDR3 DNA: TGTGCCAGCAGCAAAGCGGTCGGGGACAGGGCCTCTTTCGAGGAAAAACTGTTTTTT
CDR3 protein: CASSKAVGDRASFEEKLFF
clone size: few
D gene: NA
V gene: TRBV21-1
J gene: TRBJ1-4

CDR3 DNA: TGTGCCAGCTCATCGCCACAGGGTTTCTACGAGCAGTACTTC
CDR3 protein: CASSSPQGFYEQYF
clone size: NA
D gene: NA
V gene: TRBV18
J gene: TRBJ2-7

CDR3 DNA: TGTGCCAGCAGAACAGGCGGGGTTCCTACCTATAATTCACCCCTCCACTTT
CDR3 protein: CASRTGGVPTYNSPLHF
clone size: NA
D gene: NA
V gene: TRBV6-7
J gene: TRBJ1-6

CDR3 DNA: TGTGCCAGCAGCGTTCCCTACGGGGGACTAGCGGGCTACGAGCAGTACTTC
CDR3 protein: CASSVPYGGLAGYEQYF
clone size: NA
D gene: TRBD2
V gene: TRBV7-7
J gene: TRBJ2-7

CDR3 DNA: TGTGCCAGCAGCCGCGGGACGGGGGGGATTTCCTACGAGCAGTACTTC
CDR3 protein: CASSRGTGGISYEQYF
clone size: few
D gene: TRBD2
V gene: TRBV11-2
J gene: TRBJ2-7

CDR3 DNA: TGTGCCAGCAGTGAAGCCAGGGGTGGAAACACCATATATTTT
CDR3 protein: CASSEARGGNTIYF
clone size: NA
D gene: NA
V gene: TRBV6-1
J gene: TRBJ1-3

CDR3 DNA: TGTGCCAGCACGACGACAGCGAACACTGAAGCTTTCTTT
CDR3 protein: CASTTTANTEAFF
clone size: NA
D gene: NA
V gene: TRBV6-1
J gene: TRBJ1-1

CDR3 DNA: TGTGCCTGGAGTGCAGGGGCAGGAAACACCATATATTTT
CDR3 protein: CAWSAGAGNTIYF
clone size: NA
D gene: NA
V gene: TRBV30
J gene: TRBJ1-3

CDR3 DNA: TGTGCCAGAAGCTTGGTGGCGGGCGCGGACTATGGCTACACCTTC
CDR3 protein: CARSLVAGADYGYTF
clone size: once
D gene: NA
V gene: TRBV5-3
J gene: TRBJ1-2